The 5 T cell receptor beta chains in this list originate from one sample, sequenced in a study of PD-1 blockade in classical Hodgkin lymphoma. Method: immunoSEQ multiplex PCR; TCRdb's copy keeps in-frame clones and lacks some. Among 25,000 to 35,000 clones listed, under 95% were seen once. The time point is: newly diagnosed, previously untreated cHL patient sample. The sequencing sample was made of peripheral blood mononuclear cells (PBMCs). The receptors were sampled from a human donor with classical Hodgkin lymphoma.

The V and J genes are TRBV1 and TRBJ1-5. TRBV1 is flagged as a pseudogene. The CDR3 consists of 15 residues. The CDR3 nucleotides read TGCACCAGCAGCCAAGGCTACAGTAGGGATCAGCCCCAGCATTTT. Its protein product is CTSSQGYSRDQPQHF.

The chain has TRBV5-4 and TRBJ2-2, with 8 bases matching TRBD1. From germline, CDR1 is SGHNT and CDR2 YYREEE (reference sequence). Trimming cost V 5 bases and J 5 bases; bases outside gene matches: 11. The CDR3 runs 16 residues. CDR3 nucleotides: TGTGCCAGCAGTTTTGAGGACAGGGCGCCGACCGGGGAGCTGTTTTTT. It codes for CASSFEDRAPTGELFF.

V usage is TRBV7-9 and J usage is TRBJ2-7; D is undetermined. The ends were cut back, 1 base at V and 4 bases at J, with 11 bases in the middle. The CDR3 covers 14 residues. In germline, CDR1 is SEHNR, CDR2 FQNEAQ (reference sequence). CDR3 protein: CASSLDAQRYEQYF. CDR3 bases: TGTGCCAGCAGCTTAGATGCTCAGAGGTACGAGCAGTACTTC.

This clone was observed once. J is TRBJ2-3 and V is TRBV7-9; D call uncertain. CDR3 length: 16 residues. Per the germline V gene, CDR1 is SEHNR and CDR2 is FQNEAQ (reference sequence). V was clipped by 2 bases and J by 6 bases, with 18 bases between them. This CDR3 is CASSLYTTATEDTQYF. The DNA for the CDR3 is TGTGCCAGCAGCTTATATACTACCGCCACGGAGGATACGCAGTATTTT. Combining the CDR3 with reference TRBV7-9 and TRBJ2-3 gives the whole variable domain DTGVSQNPRHKITKRGQNVTFRCDPISEHNRLYWYRQTLGQGPEFLTYFQNEAQLEKSRLLSDRFSAERPKGSFSTLEIQRTEQGDSAMYLCASSLYTTATEDTQYFGPGTRLTVL.

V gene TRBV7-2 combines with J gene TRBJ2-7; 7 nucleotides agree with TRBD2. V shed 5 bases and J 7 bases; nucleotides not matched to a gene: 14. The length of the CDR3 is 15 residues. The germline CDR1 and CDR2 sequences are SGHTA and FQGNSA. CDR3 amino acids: CASSPVAGSPREQYF. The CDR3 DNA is TGTGCCAGCAGCCCAGTAGCGGGCTCCCCCAGGGAGCAGTACTTC.